This TCR delta chain was found in a study of gamma-delta T cells after stem cell transplantation. Trimming at V came to 1 base and at J to 0 bases, leaving 20 bases not matched to a gene. Per the germline V gene, CDR1 is TSWWSYY and CDR2 is QGS. This CDR3 comprises 21 residues. TCRdb redid the clone calls on the RT-PCR reads with CATT. The repertoire holds roughly 7,500 delta-chain clones, with less than 15% as singletons. The genes are TRDV1 and TRDJ1, with 7 bases aligning to TRDD3. This clonotype was obtained from a human donor. It is not recorded whose cells these are; they may come from a transplant donor. The sequenced sample was gamma-delta T cells. The CDR3: CALGEPSSSRWGTGYTDKLIF. The CDR3 DNA sequence: TGTGCTCTTGGGGAACCCTCCTCGTCCCGGTGGGGGACGGGGTACACCGATAAACTCATCTTT.